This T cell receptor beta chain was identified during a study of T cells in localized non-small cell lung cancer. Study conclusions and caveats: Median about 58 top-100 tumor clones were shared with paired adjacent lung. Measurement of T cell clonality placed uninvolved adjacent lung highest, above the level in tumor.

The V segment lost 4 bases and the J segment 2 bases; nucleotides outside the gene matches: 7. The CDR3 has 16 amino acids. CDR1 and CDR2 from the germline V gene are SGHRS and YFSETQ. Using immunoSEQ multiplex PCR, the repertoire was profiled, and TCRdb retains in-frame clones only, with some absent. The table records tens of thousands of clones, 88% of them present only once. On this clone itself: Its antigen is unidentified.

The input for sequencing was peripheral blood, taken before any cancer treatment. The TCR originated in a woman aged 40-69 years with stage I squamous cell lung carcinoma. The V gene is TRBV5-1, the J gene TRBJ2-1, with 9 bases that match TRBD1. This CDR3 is CASSAQTGGTYNEQFF. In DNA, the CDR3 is TGCGCCAGCAGCGCCCAGACAGGGGGAACCTACAATGAGCAGTTCTTC.